These 24 T cell receptor beta chains originate from one sample sequenced in a study of cytomegalovirus exposure and HLA in healthy donors (TCRdb year 2017). Libraries were built with the immunoSEQ multiplex PCR assay. For the multiplex PCR, a mixture combining 60 forward primers for TCR Vbeta segments and 13 reverse primers for TCR Jbeta segments was used. Held by TCRdb, this immuneACCESS table contains in-frame sequences only and omits some clones. Under half of the omission traces to an unresolved V gene where checked; the cause of the rest is unknown. Counted in this sample were about 160,000 clones; 86% of them appeared once. In total, the top ten clones hold about 2% of the sample. Material for sequencing was PBMCs. Receptors were obtained from a woman aged 18-29 years in good health and CMV-seronegative.

The CDR3 coding sequence is TGCGCCAGCAGCTTGGCCGGGACTAGCGGGAGCAGCGAGCAGTACTTC. Protein product: CASSLAGTSGSSEQYF. The chain employs TRBV5-1 and TRBJ2-7; 14 nucleotides line up with TRBD2. CDR3 length: 16 residues. The junction had 5 bases not matched to a gene; V was cut back by 0 bases and J by 6 bases. Germline CDR1 reads SGHRS; CDR2 reads YFSETQ.

On this clone itself: At one of its ends the junction is not consistent with the germline gene, which may arise from a read error. CDR3 amino acids: CASSEFRQLGRGDGYPF. DNA of the CDR3: TGTGCCAGCAGTGAATTTCGTCAGCTCGGGAGGGGTGACGGCTACCCCTTC. The genes are TRBV2 and TRBJ1-2; weak D call: TRBD1 (5 bases). Germline CDR1 SNHLY, CDR2 FYNNEI. The CDR3 length is 17 residues.

The rearrangement links TRBV19 to TRBJ2-5; unclear D gene. CDR3 length: 15 residues. The V end lost 4 bases, the J end lost 5 bases, and 17 bases lay between the germline ends. Germline loops: CDR1 LNHDA, CDR2 SQIVND (reference sequence). The CDR3 DNA is TGTGCCAGTAGTAGGAGTACCCTTTCTATCGAGACCCAGTACTTC. Protein: CASSRSTLSIETQYF. Filled out from reference TRBV19 and TRBJ2-5, the complete variable domain reads DGGITQSPKYLFRKEGQNVTLSCEQNLNHDAMYWYRQDPGQGLRLIYYSQIVNDFQKGDIAEGYSVSREKKESFPLTVTSAQKNPTAFYLCASSRSTLSIETQYFGPGTRLLVL.

This chain links TRBV2 with TRBJ1-3; no reliable D call. The CDR3 consists of 13 residues. Trimming took off 6 bases at V and 4 bases at J, with 10 bases between the two ends. Germline V gives CDR1 SNHLY, CDR2 FYNNEI. CDR3 protein: CASRSEPGNTIYF. CDR3 bases: TGTGCCAGCAGGAGTGAACCGGGAAACACCATATATTTT.

The V gene is TRBV19, the J gene TRBJ2-7; perhaps TRBD2 as D (7 bases). The V and J ends lost 1 base and 6 bases respectively, with 13 bases between them. CDR1 LNHDA and CDR2 SQIVND come from the germline V gene (reference sequence). This CDR3 has 14 residues. The CDR3, as DNA: TGTGCCAGTAGTATAGGTGCGGGGGCGGGCGAGCAGTACTTC. Its protein product is CASSIGAGAGEQYF.

V and J are TRBV27 and TRBJ2-5; tentatively, D is TRBD2 (6 bases). Trimming removed 6 bases at V and 3 bases at J, with 11 bases between. The V gene's germline CDR1 is MNHEY and CDR2 SMNVEV (reference sequence). The CDR3 totals 13 residues. The CDR3 DNA follows: TGTGCCAGCAGCCGGGACTTGGAAGAGACCCAGTACTTC. Protein sequence: CASSRDLEETQYF.

The chain is built from TRBV28 and TRBJ2-7; D perhaps matches TRBD2 (5 bases). The germline gives CDR1 MDHEN, CDR2 SYDVKM. Trimming shortened V by 5 bases and J by 6 bases, and 14 bases separated the two germline ends. The CDR3 extends over 13 amino acids. CDR3 loop: CASSPGLRLEQYF. The CDR3 region has the DNA TGTGCCAGCAGTCCCGGACTCCGACTCGAGCAGTACTTC.

The gene calls are TRBV27 and TRBJ2-5; D is uncertain. CDR1 and CDR2 from the germline V gene are MNHEY and SMNVEV (reference sequence). Trimming left V 6 bases short and J 3 bases short, with 11 bases between. The CDR3 spans 13 residues. The CDR3 DNA reads as TGTGCCAGCAGGGCAGGATGGGAAGAGACCCAGTACTTC. Residues: CASRAGWEETQYF.

Here the CDR3 DNA reads TGTGCCTGGAGTGTACAGGTGGGAGGGCCGTACGAGCAGTACTTC. This gives the protein CAWSVQVGGPYEQYF. The J gene is TRBJ2-7, the V gene TRBV30; TRBD2 matches at 7 bases. CDR1 and CDR2 from the germline V gene are GTSNPN and SVGIG (reference sequence). This CDR3 has 15 amino acids. Trimming removed 0 bases from V and 4 bases from J; junction bases left unmatched: 9. The variable domain in full, completed from reference TRBV30 and TRBJ2-7, reads SQTIHQWPATLVQPVGSPLSLECTVEGTSNPNLYWYRQAAGRGLQLLFYSVGIGQISSEVPQNLSASRPQDRQFILSSKKLLLSDSGFYLCAWSVQVGGPYEQYFGPGTRLTVT.

The chain employs TRBV5-1 and TRBJ2-7; D gene ambiguous. Germline V gene data show CDR1 as SGHRS and CDR2 as YFSETQ. V lost 2 bases to trimming and J lost 1 base, with 7 bases between them. The CDR3 has 13 amino acids. CDR3 coding DNA: TGCGCCAGCAGCTTAATCCCATCCTACGAGCAGTACTTC. This translates into CASSLIPSYEQYF.

This sequence joins TRBV28 and TRBJ2-3, with 15 bases lining up with TRBD2. The germline V gene encodes CDR1 MDHEN and CDR2 SYDVKM. With V trimmed by 10 bases and J by 6 bases, 11 bases remained unmatched. The CDR3 extends over 16 amino acids. CDR3 residues: CATSIGTSGRWDTQYF. CDR3 coding DNA: TGTGCCACTTCGATCGGGACTAGCGGGAGGTGGGATACGCAGTATTTT. The full variable domain, rest sourced from reference TRBV28 and TRBJ2-3, is DVKVTQSSRYLVKRTGEKVFLECVQDMDHENMFWYRQDPGLGLRLIYFSYDVKMKEKGDIPEGYSVSREKKERFSLILESASTNQTSMYLCATSIGTSGRWDTQYFGPGTRLTVL.

J is TRBJ2-3 and V is TRBV7-6, with TRBD2 matching over 8 bases. V trimming: 2 bases; J trimming: 2 bases; junction bases outside the gene matches: 3. The CDR3 has 15 amino acids. Germline V lookup: CDR1 SGHVS, CDR2 FNYEAQ. The CDR3 nucleotides are TGTGCCAGCAGCTTAACGGGAGGGGACACAGATACGCAGTATTTT. The encoded protein is CASSLTGGDTDTQYF. Together with reference TRBV7-6 and TRBJ2-3, the CDR3 gives the full variable domain: GAGVSQSPRYKVTKRGQDVALRCDPISGHVSLYWYRQALGQGPEFLTYFNYEAQQDKSGLPNDRFSAERPEGSISTLTIQRTEQRDSAMYRCASSLTGGDTDTQYFGPGTRLTVL.

CDR3 sequence (DNA): TGTGCCAGCAGCCCCGCGGCGGTTTATGCAGATACGCAGTATTTT. Protein product: CASSPAAVYADTQYF. The chain is built from TRBV7-2 and TRBJ2-3; D not certain. This CDR3 comprises 15 residues. Germline values: CDR1 SGHTA, CDR2 FQGNSA. Trimming stripped 5 bases from V and 4 bases from J, with 16 bases between.

The chain employs TRBV9 and TRBJ1-5; D is perhaps TRBD1 (6 bases). Trimming stripped 3 bases from V and 5 bases from J, with 12 bases between. In germline, CDR1 is SGDLS, CDR2 YYNGEE. This CDR3 is built from 14 residues. This CDR3 is CASSAGGAYQPQHF. The CDR3 DNA reads as TGTGCCAGCAGCGCGGGGGGCGCCTATCAGCCCCAGCATTTT.

The rearrangement joins TRBV20-1 to TRBJ1-3, with TRBD1 as a possible D gene (6 bases). Looked up from germline, CDR1 is DFQATT and CDR2 is SNEGSKA (reference sequence). The CDR3 covers 11 residues. The germline V and J ends were trimmed by 5 bases and 4 bases, with 6 bases remaining between them. The DNA of the CDR3 is TGCAGTGCTCAGGGGGGAAACACCATATATTTT. Translation gives CSAQGGNTIYF.

The gene calls are TRBV29-1 and TRBJ1-3; a weak D match, TRBD1 (5 bases). The CDR3 contains 14 residues. The V gene lost 5 bases and the J gene lost 2 bases, with 13 bases spanning the gap. The germline V gene encodes CDR1 SQVTM and CDR2 ANQGSEA. CDR3 amino acids: CSVQSRVAGNTIYF. CDR3 nucleotide sequence: TGCAGCGTTCAATCCAGGGTCGCTGGAAACACCATATATTTT.

The J gene is TRBJ2-1, the V gene TRBV28; tentative D call: TRBD1 (6 bases). Germline V gene data show CDR1 as MDHEN and CDR2 as SYDVKM. The CDR3 runs to 15 residues. Trimming stripped 2 bases from V and 0 bases from J, with 8 bases between. The CDR3: CASSLGGRSYNEQFF. CDR3 sequence (DNA): TGTGCCAGCAGTTTAGGGGGCCGCTCCTACAATGAGCAGTTCTTC.

V and J are TRBV5-6 and TRBJ2-7, with D maybe TRBD1 (6 bases). The CDR3 length is 17 residues. Trimming removed 4 bases at V and 0 bases at J, with 20 bases between. Germline values: CDR1 SGHDT, CDR2 YYEEEE. Here the CDR3 reads CASSPPRRQVLSYEQYF. CDR3 nucleotide sequence: TGTGCCAGCAGCCCACCAAGAAGACAGGTCCTCTCCTACGAGCAGTACTTC. The variable domain in full, completed from reference TRBV5-6 and TRBJ2-7, reads DAGVTQSPTHLIKTRGQQVTLRCSPKSGHDTVSWYQQALGQGPQFIFQYYEEEERQRGNFPDRFSGHQFPNYSSELNVNALLLGDSALYLCASSPPRRQVLSYEQYFGPGTRLTVT.

J is TRBJ1-5 and V is TRBV5-8; TRBD1 is a possible D gene (6 bases). The CDR3 spans 15 residues. Looked up from germline, CDR1 is SGHTS and CDR2 is YDEGEE. V was shortened by 2 bases and J by 0 bases, with 9 bases between the two germline ends. In nucleotides, the CDR3 is TGTGCCAGCAGCTTCCAGGGGTATAGCAATCAGCCCCAGCATTTT. Residues: CASSFQGYSNQPQHF.

V and J are TRBV9 and TRBJ2-7; 9 positions agree with TRBD1. Trimming took 3 bases from V and 5 from J; bases not matched to a gene: 9. The CDR3 loop spans 15 amino acids. The germline V gene has CDR1 SGDLS and CDR2 YYNGEE. CDR3: CASSASGTGLDEQYF. The CDR3 nucleotides read TGTGCCAGCAGCGCATCCGGGACAGGGTTAGACGAGCAGTACTTC.

This chain uses TRBV14 with TRBJ1-1; no firm D call. V was cut by 3 bases and J by 0 bases, with 8 bases left in between. CDR1 is SGHDN and CDR2 is FVKESK in the germline V gene. This CDR3 spans 14 amino acids. The CDR3 coding sequence is TGTGCCAGCAGCCAGCAGTCCATGAACACTGAAGCTTTCTTT. Translation gives CASSQQSMNTEAFF. Based on the CDR3 plus reference TRBV14 and TRBJ1-1, the full variable domain is EAGVTQFPSHSVIEKGQTVTLRCDPISGHDNLYWYRRVMGKEIKFLLHFVKESKQDESGMPNNRFLAERTGGTYSTLKVQPAELEDSGVYFCASSQQSMNTEAFFGQGTRLTVV.

The genes are TRBV23-1 and TRBJ1-5; D is undetermined. TRBV23-1 belongs to the ORF category, with a function that is uncertain. This CDR3 has 15 amino acids. V was shortened by 4 bases and J by 4 bases, with 14 bases between the two germline ends. CDR3 region: CASSLREGHNQPQHF. CDR3 coding DNA: TGCGCCAGCAGTCTTCGGGAGGGTCATAATCAGCCCCAGCATTTT.

The rearrangement uses TRBV10-3 and TRBJ2-3, with D perhaps TRBD1 (6 bases). V shed 8 bases and J shed 6 bases, with 15 bases lying between them. The CDR3 covers 13 residues. Germline loops: CDR1 ENHRY, CDR2 SYGVKD. The CDR3, as DNA: TGTGCCATCGGAACAGGGTCAAAGGATACGCAGTATTTT. It yields the protein CAIGTGSKDTQYF.

The rearrangement joins TRBV6-1 to TRBJ2-1, with a weak D call TRBD1 (5 bases). The V end was cut by 4 bases, the J end by 5 bases, with 15 bases between. CDR1 is MNHNS and CDR2 is SASEGT in the germline V gene. The CDR3 sequence is 15 residues long. CDR3 nucleotides: TGTGCCAGCAGTGTATACAGGCCGAAGAACAATGAGCAGTTCTTC. This encodes CASSVYRPKNNEQFF.